The 26 T cell receptor beta chains listed next were all sequenced from one sample in a study of blood T cell repertoires in COVID-19. Clones were read by immunoSEQ multiplex PCR, and TCRdb kept only the in-frame ones, dropping some. In the table there are some 120,000 clones, more than 75% of which are singletons. Specimen: peripheral blood. Receptors originate from a man between 65 and 80 years old with acute or convalescent COVID-19.

The CDR3, as DNA: TGTGCCAGCAGGCGAATCTCCTGGGGCACTGGGGCCAACGTCCTGACTTTC. Protein: CASRRISWGTGANVLTF. The chain joins TRBV27 to TRBJ2-6, with a weak D call TRBD1 (5 bases). V shed 6 bases and J shed 2 bases, with 17 bases lying between them. CDR1 and CDR2 from the germline V gene are MNHEY and SMNVEV (reference sequence). The CDR3 loop spans 17 amino acids.

J is TRBJ2-3 and V is TRBV30, with TRBD1 matching 7 bases. The CDR3 length is 15 residues. With V trimmed by 1 base and J by 6 bases, 10 bases remained unmatched. Germline lookup yields CDR1 GTSNPN and CDR2 SVGIG (reference sequence). This CDR3 reads CAWSARGKLIDTQYF. DNA for the CDR3: TGTGCCTGGAGTGCCAGGGGGAAGCTCATTGATACGCAGTATTTT.

The J gene is TRBJ1-1, the V gene TRBV5-4, with D tentatively TRBD1 (5 bases). The CDR3 covers 15 residues. Per germline, CDR1 SGHNT and CDR2 YYREEE (reference sequence). Deletions cut 1 base from V and 0 bases from J, with 10 bases between. In nucleotides, the CDR3 is TGTGCCAGCAGCTTGAAAACAGGCATGAACACTGAAGCTTTCTTT. Its translation is CASSLKTGMNTEAFF.

Only a few counts were recorded for this clone. This rearrangement joins TRBV2 to TRBJ1-3; D possibly corresponds to TRBD1 (6 bases). This CDR3 spans 14 amino acids. Between the trimmed V and J ends, which lost 7 bases and 8 bases, there was a span of 18 bases. In germline, CDR1 is SNHLY, CDR2 FYNNEI. The DNA for the CDR3 is TGTGCCAGCACCGAACGGGGGGCCAGCGACACCATATATTTT. As protein: CASTERGASDTIYF.

The chain is built from TRBV9 and TRBJ1-2; unclear D gene. The CDR3 is 13 residues long. Trimming took off 4 bases at V and 8 bases at J, with 15 bases between the two ends. Germline loops: CDR1 SGDLS, CDR2 YYNGEE. CDR3 in amino acids: CASSPQEGLGYTF. CDR3 DNA: TGTGCCAGCAGCCCCCAGGAGGGTCTCGGCTACACCTTC.

The rearrangement links TRBV29-1 to TRBJ2-7; 12 bases are a match to TRBD1. The CDR3 runs to 16 residues. Unmatched junction bases numbered 13, after V lost 5 bases and J lost 5 bases. CDR1 is SQVTM and CDR2 is ANQGSEA in the germline V gene. The CDR3: CSVTGTGGPGDDEQYF. The DNA for the CDR3 is TGCAGCGTTACGGGGACAGGGGGCCCAGGGGATGACGAGCAGTACTTC.

This clone appeared a few times. The chain has TRBV5-1 and TRBJ1-2; D ambiguous. The V and J ends lost 0 bases and 6 bases respectively, with 15 bases between them. Per germline, CDR1 SGHRS and CDR2 YFSETQ. The CDR3 spans 15 residues. The DNA for the CDR3 is TGCGCCAGCAGCTTGGGATCGGCGGGGAATAATGGCTACACCTTC. As protein: CASSLGSAGNNGYTF.

The V call is TRBV10-2, the J call TRBJ1-1; no clear D gene. This CDR3 is 14 amino acids long. Trimming removed 6 bases at V and 5 bases at J, with 16 bases between. Germline V gene sequence: CDR1 WSHSY, CDR2 SAAADI. The CDR3 region has the DNA TGCGCCAGCAGCCGAGGGCGCGGGAGGACTGAAGCTTTCTTT. Protein: CASSRGRGRTEAFF.

The V gene is TRBV2, the J gene TRBJ2-2; D is possibly TRBD1 (6 bases). Trimming stripped 6 bases from V and 0 bases from J, with 11 bases between. Germline V gives CDR1 SNHLY, CDR2 FYNNEI. This CDR3 is 15 amino acids long. For the CDR3, the DNA is TGTGCCAGCAGAGCGGACAGAGCGAACACCGGGGAGCTGTTTTTT. Protein sequence: CASRADRANTGELFF.

The chain uses TRBV25-1 and TRBJ2-1; 10 positions match TRBD2. Losses at the gene ends were 2 bases for V and 2 bases for J; bases not matched to a gene: 0. The CDR3 is 15 amino acids. Germline lookup yields CDR1 MGHDK and CDR2 SYGVNS. In nucleotides, the CDR3 is TGTGCCAGCAGTGAAGGGACTAGCGCCTACAATGAGCAGTTCTTC. This translates into CASSEGTSAYNEQFF.

The rearrangement links TRBV7-2 to TRBJ2-2, with D possibly TRBD1 on 5 matching bases. V shed 6 bases and J shed 3 bases, with 14 bases lying between them. The germline V gene has CDR1 SGHTA and CDR2 FQGNSA. The CDR3 has 15 residues. As DNA, the CDR3 is TGTGCCAGCAGTCCCAGGGCAGGGTACACCGGGGAGCTGTTTTTT. Its protein is CASSPRAGYTGELFF.

V is TRBV5-6 and J is TRBJ2-3, with TRBD2 matching 7 bases. This CDR3 contains 13 residues. V shed 1 base, J shed 4 bases, and the junction held 0 bases outside the gene matches. Germline V gene sequence: CDR1 SGHDT, CDR2 YYEEEE. The DNA of the CDR3 is TGTGCCAGCAGCTTGACTAGCGCAGATACGCAGTATTTT. Its translation is CASSLTSADTQYF. Looking up the rest from reference TRBV5-6 and TRBJ2-3 gives the full variable domain: DAGVTQSPTHLIKTRGQQVTLRCSPKSGHDTVSWYQQALGQGPQFIFQYYEEEERQRGNFPDRFSGHQFPNYSSELNVNALLLGDSALYLCASSLTSADTQYFGPGTRLTVL.

DNA for the CDR3: TGCGCCAGCAGCGGGGGACAGCTGAACACTGAAGCTTTCTTT. It codes for CASSGGQLNTEAFF. J is TRBJ1-1 and V is TRBV5-1; 7 positions agree with TRBD1. Per the germline V gene, CDR1 is SGHRS and CDR2 is YFSETQ. The CDR3 extends over 14 amino acids. Trimming took 4 bases from V and 0 from J; bases not matched to a gene: 3.

This chain connects TRBV4-2 to TRBJ2-7; 14 nucleotides align to TRBD2. Germline values: CDR1 LGHNA, CDR2 YNFKEQ. This CDR3 contains 19 residues. The ends lost 0 bases at V and 3 bases at J; junction bases unmatched: 10. CDR3 in DNA: TGTGCCAGCAGCCAAGAATTTAGTGAGGGACTAGCGGGAGTCTACGAGCAGTACTTC. Translated, it gives CASSQEFSEGLAGVYEQYF.

The J gene is TRBJ1-5, the V gene TRBV6-1, with D uncertain. Trimming took 1 base from V and 1 from J, leaving 5 bases between them. The CDR3 covers 14 residues. Germline values: CDR1 MNHNS, CDR2 SASEGT. This CDR3 is CASSEEQSNQPQHF. As DNA, the CDR3 is TGTGCCAGCAGTGAAGAACAGAGCAATCAGCCCCAGCATTTT.

V is TRBV2 and J is TRBJ2-1; 9 bases match TRBD2. J gave up 6 bases and V 4 bases, and 4 bases lay outside the gene matches. CDR3 length: 14 amino acids. The V gene's germline CDR1 is SNHLY and CDR2 FYNNEI. The CDR3 protein is CASSVSGSSNEQFF. Written as DNA, the CDR3 is TGTGCCAGCAGTGTTAGCGGGAGCAGCAATGAGCAGTTCTTC.

This clone was found a few times. The chain couples TRBV10-3 to TRBJ2-3; TRBD2 matches at 12 bases. The V gene end was trimmed by 7 bases and the J gene end by 6 bases; junction bases not matched to a gene: 11. Germline CDR1 is ENHRY and CDR2 is SYGVKD. The CDR3 spans 16 residues. For the CDR3, the DNA is TGTGCCATCAAGCCCTATCTAGCGGGGGGGCGCGATACGCAGTATTTT. Its protein is CAIKPYLAGGRDTQYF.

V usage is TRBV18 and J usage is TRBJ2-7; D perhaps matches TRBD2 (6 bases). This CDR3 comprises 14 residues. V gave up 3 bases and J gave up 6 bases, with 15 bases separating them. The germline gives CDR1 KGHSH, CDR2 LQKENI. DNA of the CDR3: TGTGCCAGCTCACCGGAGGGTCTCCTTGCCGAGCAGTACTTC. Its protein is CASSPEGLLAEQYF.

The chain joins TRBV12-1 to TRBJ2-5; TRBD2 was called by the table and not checked on the DNA. TRBV12-1 is a documented pseudogene. This CDR3 has 20 amino acids. This CDR3 reads CASSGGRRGVSGRGQETQYF. CDR3 DNA sequence: TGTGCCAGCAGCGGAGGTAGAAGGGGGGTAAGCGGGAGGGGTCAAGAGACCCAGTACTTC.

The count of this clone is one. This chain uses TRBV29-1 with TRBJ2-1; 10 nucleotides agree with TRBD1. Per germline, CDR1 SQVTM and CDR2 ANQGSEA. V dropped 6 bases and J dropped 4; count of bases not matched to a gene: 9. The CDR3 consists of 15 residues. For the CDR3, the DNA is TGCAGCGTGGGGCCCGGGACAGGGGTATACAATGAGCAGTTCTTC. It translates to CSVGPGTGVYNEQFF.

V gene TRBV19 combines with J gene TRBJ2-3, with 13 bases identical to TRBD2. CDR3 size: 16 residues. The V gene's germline CDR1 is LNHDA and CDR2 SQIVND (reference sequence). V was pared by 6 bases and J by 7 bases, with 10 bases of the junction left unmatched. CDR3 DNA sequence: TGTGCCAGTAGCTGGACTAGCGGGGGATACACGAATACGCAGTATTTT. Its protein is CASSWTSGGYTNTQYF.

CDR3 coding DNA: TGTGCCACCAGTGATGGCCCCATGGAGACCCAGTACTTC. It yields the protein CATSDGPMETQYF. The V gene is TRBV24-1, the J gene TRBJ2-5, with D unclear. CDR1 and CDR2 (germline): KGHDR, SFDVKD. CDR3 size: 13 residues. V shed 3 bases and J shed 5 bases, with 9 bases lying between them.

The chain uses TRBV4-2 and TRBJ1-2, with a weak D call TRBD1 (6 bases). V lost 0 bases to trimming and J lost 5 bases, with 10 bases between them. This CDR3 is 14 amino acids long. Germline V CDR1 and CDR2: LGHNA, YNFKEQ. As DNA, the CDR3 is TGTGCCAGCAGCCAAGATGCGGGGGCGTATGGCTACACCTTC. Encoded protein: CASSQDAGAYGYTF.

J is TRBJ1-4 and V is TRBV7-9; a weak D match, TRBD1 (6 bases). The V end was cut by 2 bases, the J end by 8 bases, with 12 bases between. The CDR3 spans 14 residues. Germline V CDR1 and CDR2: SEHNR, FQNEAQ (reference sequence). The CDR3 sequence: CASSLRGTGEKLFF. CDR3 DNA: TGTGCCAGCAGCTTAAGGGGTACAGGGGAAAAACTGTTTTTT.

V and J are TRBV4-2 and TRBJ2-2; D uncertain. This CDR3 is built from 15 residues. Germline CDR1 is LGHNA and CDR2 is YNFKEQ. V was cut by 1 base and J by 4 bases, with 10 bases left in between. The DNA of the CDR3 is TGTGCCAGCAGCCAAGGGGCCGGTCGCACCGGGGAGCTGTTTTTT. This sequence encodes CASSQGAGRTGELFF.

This rearrangement joins TRBV6-5 to TRBJ1-5; 7 nucleotides match TRBD1. V gave up 6 bases and J gave up 0 bases; unmatched junction bases: 5. CDR1 and CDR2 (germline): MNHEY, SVGAGI. This CDR3 is built from 15 residues. CDR3 sequence reads: CASRRQGDSNQPQHF. The CDR3 coding sequence is TGTGCCAGCAGACGACAGGGTGATAGCAATCAGCCCCAGCATTTT.